Following are 5 T cell receptor beta chains from one sample sequenced in a study of T cells in localized non-small cell lung cancer (dated by TCRdb to about 2020). The library was prepared using the immunoSEQ multiplex PCR assay. TCRdb took this table from immuneACCESS and kept in-frame rearrangements with V and J called. Such tables lack part of the clones; where checked against another copy, unresolved V genes explain under half of the gap, and the rest is unexplained. This sample lists some 13,000 clones; around four fifths were detected once. The ten biggest clones cover 15% to 20% of the sample. The sequences come from peripheral blood, collected before any cancer treatment. All receptors derive from a male donor at least 60 years old with stage I lung adenocarcinoma.

The gene calls are TRBV2 and TRBJ2-7; possible D gene TRBD1, 5 bases. V shed 3 bases and J shed 2 bases, with 11 bases lying between them. Germline V gene lookup returns CDR1 SNHLY and CDR2 FYNNEI. The CDR3 has 14 amino acids. CDR3 region: CASSERTGAYEQYF. The CDR3 nucleotides read TGTGCCAGCAGTGAGAGAACAGGCGCCTACGAGCAGTACTTC.

The V gene is TRBV29-1, the J gene TRBJ2-7; TRBD2 agrees at 7 bases. The CDR3 is 13 amino acids. J gave up 7 bases and V 0 bases, and 6 bases lay outside the gene matches. Per germline, CDR1 SQVTM and CDR2 ANQGSEA. CDR3 coding DNA: TGCAGCGTTGAAGACGGGCTAGCGGAAGAGCAGTACTTC. Translation: CSVEDGLAEEQYF.

Written as DNA, the CDR3 is TGTGCCAGCAGTGAAGGGCAGGGGGTCAAAAACATTCAGTACTTC. This gives the protein CASSEGQGVKNIQYF. The rearrangement links TRBV2 to TRBJ2-4; 7 bases are a match to TRBD1. V dropped 1 base and J dropped 3; count of bases not matched to a gene: 3. Germline CDR1 reads SNHLY; CDR2 reads FYNNEI. CDR3 size: 15 residues.

The V gene is TRBV9, the J gene TRBJ2-2; D might be TRBD1 (6 bases). This CDR3 has 16 amino acids. The V end lost 2 bases, the J end lost 0 bases, and 11 bases lay between the germline ends. In germline, CDR1 is SGDLS, CDR2 YYNGEE. DNA of the CDR3: TGTGCCAGCAGCGTTGGACAGAGCCCGAACACCGGGGAGCTGTTTTTT. Protein sequence: CASSVGQSPNTGELFF. Filled out from reference TRBV9 and TRBJ2-2, the complete variable domain reads DSGVTQTPKHLITATGQRVTLRCSPRSGDLSVYWYQQSLDQGLQFLIQYYNGEERAKGNILERFSAQQFPDLHSELNLSSLELGDSALYFCASSVGQSPNTGELFFGEGSRLTVL.

The CDR3, as DNA: TGTGCCAGCAGCGTGAGTGGCTCTGGGGCCAACGTCCTGACTTTC. This encodes CASSVSGSGANVLTF. The V call is TRBV9, the J call TRBJ2-6; D not resolved. Germline V gene lookup returns CDR1 SGDLS and CDR2 YYNGEE. The V gene lost 2 bases and the J gene lost 0 bases, with 6 bases spanning the gap. The CDR3 is 15 amino acids.